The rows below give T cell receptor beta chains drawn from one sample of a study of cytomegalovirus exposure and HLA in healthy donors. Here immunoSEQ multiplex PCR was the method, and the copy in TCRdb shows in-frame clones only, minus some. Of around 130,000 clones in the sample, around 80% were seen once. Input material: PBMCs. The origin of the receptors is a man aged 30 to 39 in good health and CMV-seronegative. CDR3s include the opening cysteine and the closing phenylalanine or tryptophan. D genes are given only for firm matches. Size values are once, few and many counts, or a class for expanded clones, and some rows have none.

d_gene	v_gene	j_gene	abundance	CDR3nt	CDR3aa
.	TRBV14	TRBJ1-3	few	TGTGCCAGCAGCCAGACAGGATTCGGAGGAAACACCATATATTTT	CASSQTGFGGNTIYF
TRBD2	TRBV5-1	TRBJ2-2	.	TGCGCCAGCAGCTTGGGTAGCGGGGAGACCGGGGAGCTGTTTTTT	CASSLGSGETGELFF
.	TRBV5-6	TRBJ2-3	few	TGTGCCAGCAGCTTGCAGTCAGGGGGGAGCCGGGGTACGCAGTATTTT	CASSLQSGGSRGTQYF
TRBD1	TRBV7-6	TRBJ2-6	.	TGTGCCAGCAGCTCATATGCAGGGGGCTTTACCGGGGCCAACGTCCTGACTTTC	CASSSYAGGFTGANVLTF
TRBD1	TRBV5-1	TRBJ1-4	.	TGCGCCAGCAGCCCGACAGGGGCGAATGAAAAACTGTTTTTT	CASSPTGANEKLFF
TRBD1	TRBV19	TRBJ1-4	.	TGTGCCAGTAGTCCACCAATCACAGACAGGGATGGTGAAAAACTGTTTTTT	CASSPPITDRDGEKLFF
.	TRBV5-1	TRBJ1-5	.	TGCGCCAGCAGCTTAGGGGACACCAATCAGCCCCAGCATTTT	CASSLGDTNQPQHF
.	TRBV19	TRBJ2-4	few	TGTGCCAGTAGTATTGGAGGTTTGCCAAACAGTCAGTACTTC	CASSIGGLPNSQYF
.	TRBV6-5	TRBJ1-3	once	TGTGCCAGCAGCCTCGGGGTATCTGGAAACACCATATATTTT	CASSLGVSGNTIYF
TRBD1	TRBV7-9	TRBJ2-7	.	TGTGCCAGCAGCGGCACCGGGACAGGGTCATACGAGCAGTACTTC	CASSGTGTGSYEQYF
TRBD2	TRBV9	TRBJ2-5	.	TGTGCCAGCAGCGTAGGGGGCTCTGGCGGGGGGGAGACCCAGTACTTC	CASSVGGSGGGETQYF
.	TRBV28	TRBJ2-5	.	TGTGCCAGCAGGACGACAGCGTACCAAGAGACCCAGTACTTC	CASRTTAYQETQYF
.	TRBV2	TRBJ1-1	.	TGTGCCAGCAGCTTCAGCAGGACAGTAGAAGCTTTCTTT	CASSFSRTVEAFF
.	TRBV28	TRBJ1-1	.	TGTGCCAGCAGTTTCGGTCCGGGAGGAGGTTTCTTT	CASSFGPGGGFF
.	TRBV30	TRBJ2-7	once	TGTGCCTTAACCCGGGACACCTCCTACGAGCAGTACTTC	CALTRDTSYEQYF
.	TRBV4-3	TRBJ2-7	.	TGCGCCAGCAGCCAAGATCTACAGGGCTCCTACGAGCAGTACTTC	CASSQDLQGSYEQYF
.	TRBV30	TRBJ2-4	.	TGTGCCTGGGAGGGGGAAGGCAAAAACAGTCAGTACTTC	CAWEGEGKNSQYF
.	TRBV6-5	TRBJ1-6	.	TGTGCCAGCAGTGGACAAACAAGATCACCCCTCCACTTT	CASSGQTRSPLHF
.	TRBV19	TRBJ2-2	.	TGTGCCAGTAGCACACTTGACTTCTTCGGGGAGCTGTTTTTT	CASSTLDFFGELFF
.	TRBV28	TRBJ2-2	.	TGTGCCAGCAGTCAGGATGAAAATCCCGGGGAGCTGTTTTTT	CASSQDENPGELFF
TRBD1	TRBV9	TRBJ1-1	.	TGTGCCAGCAGCCGGACAGGGACCACTGAAGCTTTCTTT	CASSRTGTTEAFF
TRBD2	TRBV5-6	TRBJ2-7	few	TGTGCCAGCAACCCGCTCGGGGGGGGATCCTACGAGCAGTACTTC	CASNPLGGGSYEQYF
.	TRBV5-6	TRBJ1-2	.	TGTGCCAGCAGCTTGGTGGCGGGTCTAGACTACACCTTC	CASSLVAGLDYTF
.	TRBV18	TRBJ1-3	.	TGTGCCAGCTCACTACAGGGCCCTGGAAACACCATATATTTT	CASSLQGPGNTIYF
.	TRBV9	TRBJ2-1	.	TGTGCCAGCAGCGTAAGGGGGAGCTCCTACAATGAGCAGTTCTTC	CASSVRGSSYNEQFF
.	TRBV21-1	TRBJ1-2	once	TGTGCCAGCAGCAAAGTGCTACAGAGCCACCCCCTCTCGATAGGCTACACCTTC	CASSKVLQSHPLSIGYTF
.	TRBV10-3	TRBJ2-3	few	TGTGCCATCTCTCTTGGCGGGGGCACAGATACGCAGTATTTT	CAISLGGGTDTQYF
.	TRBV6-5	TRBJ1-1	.	TGTGCCAGCAACCCCACAGGGCGCACTGAAGCTTTCTTT	CASNPTGRTEAFF
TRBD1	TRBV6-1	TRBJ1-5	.	TGTGCCAGCAGTGTAACAGGGGGCTCTGCCTATAGCAATCAGCCCCAGCATTTT	CASSVTGGSAYSNQPQHF
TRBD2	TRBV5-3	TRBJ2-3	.	TGTGCCAGAAGCTTGTGCGCTAGCGGGGGTAGCTTCGGGGGCACAGATACGCAGTATTTT	CARSLCASGGSFGGTDTQYF
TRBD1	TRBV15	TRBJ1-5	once	TGTGCCACCAGCAGACCGACAGGGATCAATCAGCCCCAGCATTTT	CATSRPTGINQPQHF
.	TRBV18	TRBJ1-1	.	TGTGCCAGCTCACCGGACACTTACACTGAAGCTTTCTTT	CASSPDTYTEAFF
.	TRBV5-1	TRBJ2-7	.	TGCGCCAGCAGCTTGTGGGCGGCGGGGTCCTACGAGCAGTACTTC	CASSLWAAGSYEQYF
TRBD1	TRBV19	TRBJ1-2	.	TGTGCCAGTATTCCCCGACAGGGCAACAACTATGGCTACACCTTC	CASIPRQGNNYGYTF
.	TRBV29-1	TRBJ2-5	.	TGCAGCGTGGGAAGACACAGGGTTTTAGGGGAGACCCAGTACTTC	CSVGRHRVLGETQYF
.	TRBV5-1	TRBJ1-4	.	TGCGCCAGCAGCGTAGACCCGCGGGCTAATGAAAAACTGTTTTTT	CASSVDPRANEKLFF
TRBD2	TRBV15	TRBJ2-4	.	TGTGCCACGACGGCGGGGGGGGAAAACAGTCAGTACTTC	CATTAGGENSQYF
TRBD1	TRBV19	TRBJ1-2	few	TGTGCCAGTAGTATGGCGACAGGGAGTAACTATGGCTACACCTTC	CASSMATGSNYGYTF
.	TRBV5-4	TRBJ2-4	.	TGTGCCAGCAGCTTGGTCTCTGGGGGGGCGGGAGCCAAAAACATTCAGTACTTC	CASSLVSGGAGAKNIQYF
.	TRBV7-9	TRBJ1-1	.	TGTGCCAGCAGCTCCCCCCGACGAACAGGACTAAACACTGAAGCTTTCTTT	CASSSPRRTGLNTEAFF
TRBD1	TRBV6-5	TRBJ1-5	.	TGTGCCAGCAGTAGGACAGGGGTGGCCAATCAGCCCCAGCATTTT	CASSRTGVANQPQHF